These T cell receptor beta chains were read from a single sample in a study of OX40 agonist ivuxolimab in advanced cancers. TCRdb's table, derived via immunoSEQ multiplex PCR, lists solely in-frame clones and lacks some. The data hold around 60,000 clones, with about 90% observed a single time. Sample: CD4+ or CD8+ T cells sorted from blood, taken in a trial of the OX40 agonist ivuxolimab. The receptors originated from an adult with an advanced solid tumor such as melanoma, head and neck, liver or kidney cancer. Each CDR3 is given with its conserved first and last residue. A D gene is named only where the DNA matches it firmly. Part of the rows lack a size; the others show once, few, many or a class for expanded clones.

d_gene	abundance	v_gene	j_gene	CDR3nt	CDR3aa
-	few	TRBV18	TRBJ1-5	TGTGCCAGCTCGCCAGGGTCTAAGCAGCCCCAGCATTTT	CASSPGSKQPQHF
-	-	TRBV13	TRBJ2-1	TGTGCCAGCAGCTTCGGGCCTATCGGGGGCAATGAGCAGTTCTTC	CASSFGPIGGNEQFF
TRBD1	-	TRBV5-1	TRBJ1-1	TGCGCCAGCAGCTTATCGGGGACAGGGAACACTGAAGCTTTCTTT	CASSLSGTGNTEAFF
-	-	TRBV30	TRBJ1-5	TGTGCCTGGAGTGACGGGGGTTTTAGCAATCAGCCCCAGCATTTT	CAWSDGGFSNQPQHF
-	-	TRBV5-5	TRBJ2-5	TGTGCCAGCAGCCCCCTCAGGGGGGGAGAGACCCAGTACTTC	CASSPLRGGETQYF
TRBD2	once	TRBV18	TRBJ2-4	TGTGCCAGCTCACCACCGGCGGGGGGTGGAGACATTCAGTACTTC	CASSPPAGGGDIQYF
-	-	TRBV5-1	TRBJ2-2	TGCGCCAGCAGCTTAGCGCAGGGAGGTCCCGGGGAGCTGTTTTTT	CASSLAQGGPGELFF
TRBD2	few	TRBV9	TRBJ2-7	TGTGCCAGCAGCGTGGGGGGAGGGCCCAGTGGGCAGCAGTACTTC	CASSVGGGPSGQQYF
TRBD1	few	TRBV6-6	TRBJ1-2	TGTGCCAGCAGTTACGACTACAGGGGCCCCTATGGCTACACCTTC	CASSYDYRGPYGYTF
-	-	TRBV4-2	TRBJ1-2	TGTGCCAGCAGCCAAGATCGCGGCTATGGCTACACCTTC	CASSQDRGYGYTF
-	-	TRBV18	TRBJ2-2	TGTGCCAGCTCACCAGGGGCGAACACCGGGGAGCTGTTTTTT	CASSPGANTGELFF
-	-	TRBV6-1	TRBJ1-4	TGTGCCAGCGGCTTCGGGGGGCGCGGGGAAAAACTGTTTTTT	CASGFGGRGEKLFF
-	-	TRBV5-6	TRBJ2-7	TGTGCCAGCAGCTTGGGTTTGTCAGGCTACGAGCAGTACTTC	CASSLGLSGYEQYF
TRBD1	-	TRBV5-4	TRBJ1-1	TGTGCCAGCAGCTTAGGGGGCCAAGGGACTGAAGCTTTCTTT	CASSLGGQGTEAFF
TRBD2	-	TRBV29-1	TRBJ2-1	TGCAGCGTACCACTAACTAGCGGGGCTTACAATGAGCAGTTCTTC	CSVPLTSGAYNEQFF
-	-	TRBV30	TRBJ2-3	TGTGCCTGGAGTGTGAAAGACACAGATACGCAGTATTTT	CAWSVKDTDTQYF